This T cell receptor beta chain emerged from a study of technical replicates of blood from a few donors. Germline assignment: CDR1 LNHDA and CDR2 SQIVND (reference sequence). This CDR3 has 15 residues. V was cut by 5 bases and J by 3 bases, with 16 bases left in between. TCRdb's copy holds only in-frame clones and misses some; the assay was immunoSEQ multiplex PCR. The sample holds over 55,000 clones, approximately 83% seen once. The receptor was isolated from a human donor in good health. Some clones in this sample may be carry-over from other donors' samples. What was sequenced was PBMCs. V usage is TRBV19 and J usage is TRBJ2-5; D gene uncertain. Here the CDR3 reads CASSPSLVGKETQYF. In DNA, the CDR3 is TGTGCCAGTAGTCCGTCGCTAGTTGGAAAAGAGACCCAGTACTTC.